A selection of T cell receptor beta chains follows, all from one sample in a study of cytomegalovirus exposure and HLA in healthy donors. Clones were sequenced by immunoSEQ multiplex PCR, and TCRdb holds only the in-frame ones, with some missing. The sample shows about 180,000 clones, around 70% of them seen only once. Sequencing was done on a sample of PBMCs. These receptors came from a male donor in good health and CMV-seronegative. CDR3s include the opening cysteine and the closing phenylalanine or tryptophan. Fields, in order: D gene, V gene, J gene, clone size, CDR3 DNA, CDR3 protein. A D gene is named only where the DNA matches it firmly. Part of the rows lack a size; the others show once, few, many or a class for expanded clones.

TRBD1	TRBV19	TRBJ1-3	few	TGTGCCAGTAGTATCAGCGACAGGGGCTCTGGAAACACCATATATTTT	CASSISDRGSGNTIYF
TRBD1	TRBV5-1	TRBJ1-1	NA	TGCGCCAGCAGCTTGCTCACAGGGGGCAACACTGAAGCTTTCTTT	CASSLLTGGNTEAFF
TRBD1	TRBV18	TRBJ2-2	NA	TGTGCCAGCTCCGGGACAGGGGGCGAATCCGGGGAGCTGTTTTTT	CASSGTGGESGELFF
TRBD1	TRBV5-1	TRBJ1-6	NA	TGCGCCAGCAGCCCGGGACAGGGAACGCCCCTCCACTTT	CASSPGQGTPLHF
NA	TRBV10-3	TRBJ2-3	few	TGTGCCATCAGTGAGTCGGGAGGGGGTAGCACAGATACGCAGTATTTT	CAISESGGGSTDTQYF
TRBD1	TRBV27	TRBJ2-7	NA	TGTGCCAGCAGTCTAGGACAGGGGGCAGGCGAGCAGTACTTC	CASSLGQGAGEQYF
TRBD2	TRBV6-1	TRBJ2-1	NA	TGTGCCAGCAGTGGCGGGGGCTCCTACAATGAGCAGTTCTTC	CASSGGGSYNEQFF
NA	TRBV28	TRBJ2-2	NA	TGTGGGGCAGGGGGGCCGAACACCGGGGAGCTGTTTTTT	CGAGGPNTGELFF
NA	TRBV11-1	TRBJ2-7	once	TGTGCCAGCAGCCCCCAGGGTTTCTACGAGCAGTACTTC	CASSPQGFYEQYF
NA	TRBV11-3	TRBJ2-3	NA	TGTGCCAGCAGTTTGGGGGGACGTAGGACAGATACGCAGTATTTT	CASSLGGRRTDTQYF
TRBD1	TRBV19	TRBJ1-4	NA	TGTGCCAGTAGTACGCATCCGGGACAGGTTAATGAAAAACTGTTTTTT	CASSTHPGQVNEKLFF
NA	TRBV7-2	TRBJ2-6	few	TGTGCCAGCAGCTTGATCGGCTCTGGGGCCAACGTCCTGACTTTC	CASSLIGSGANVLTF
NA	TRBV28	TRBJ1-5	NA	TGTGCCAGCAGTTCAGGGTATCGACAGCCCCAGCATTTT	CASSSGYRQPQHF
NA	TRBV6-5	TRBJ2-4	few	TGTGCCAGCAGAGGGGGAGTAGGGAACATTCAGTACTTC	CASRGGVGNIQYF
TRBD1	TRBV2	TRBJ1-5	NA	TGTGCCAGTGAAAGGGACAGGGAACAGCCCCAGCATTTT	CASERDREQPQHF
NA	TRBV30	TRBJ1-3	NA	TGTGCCTGGATAGTAGGGAGGGGGTGGAGAAGAAACACCATATATTTT	CAWIVGRGWRRNTIYF
TRBD2	TRBV7-8	TRBJ2-7	few	TGTGCCAGCAGCCCCGGGACTAGCGGGAGGCACGAGCAGTACTTC	CASSPGTSGRHEQYF
TRBD1	TRBV6-6	TRBJ1-1	NA	TGTGCCAGCAGTGCCAGGGGGCGCGGGATTGAAGCTTTCTTT	CASSARGRGIEAFF
TRBD1	TRBV11-2	TRBJ1-2	NA	TGTGCCAGCAGCTTAAGTGGGACAGGGGCATTCCGACGCTATGGCTACACCTTC	CASSLSGTGAFRRYGYTF
NA	TRBV27	TRBJ1-2	NA	TGTGCCAGCAGTTTCTCAGCTAACTATGGCTACACCTTC	CASSFSANYGYTF
TRBD1	TRBV10-2	TRBJ1-1	NA	TGCGCCAGCAGTGATAAGGGGGCGGGGTACACTGAAGCTTTCTTT	CASSDKGAGYTEAFF
NA	TRBV6-4	TRBJ1-6	NA	TGTGCCAGCAGTAGGACAGATCAGGATTCACCCCTCCACTTT	CASSRTDQDSPLHF
NA	TRBV30	TRBJ1-1	NA	TGTGCCTGGAGTAGGAGGGACACTGAAGCTTTCTTT	CAWSRRDTEAFF
NA	TRBV5-1	TRBJ2-3	NA	TGCGCCAGCAGCTTGGAGGGGCAACCGAGGACAGATACGCAGTATTTT	CASSLEGQPRTDTQYF
NA	TRBV4-1	TRBJ1-2	once	TGCGCCAGCAGCCACCCGGGGAGGATTAACTATGGCTACACCTTC	CASSHPGRINYGYTF
TRBD1	TRBV10-2	TRBJ1-1	NA	TGCGCCAGCAGTGCGGACAGGGGGCGAAGGGAAATCAACACTGAAGCTTTCTTT	CASSADRGRREINTEAFF
TRBD2	TRBV7-9	TRBJ2-7	NA	TGTGCCAGCAGCTTAGCTAGCGGGAGCTACTCCTACGAGCAGTACTTC	CASSLASGSYSYEQYF
TRBD1	TRBV28	TRBJ2-7	few	TGTGCCAGCAGTTCAGGGACAGAGGTATCCTACGAGCAGTACTTC	CASSSGTEVSYEQYF
NA	TRBV9	TRBJ1-5	NA	TGTGCCAGCAGCGTAGAGGCAGGCTACAATCAGCCCCAGCATTTT	CASSVEAGYNQPQHF
TRBD1	TRBV19	TRBJ1-1	once	TGTGCCAGTAGTCCCCGGACAGGAGGTAACACTGAAGCTTTCTTT	CASSPRTGGNTEAFF
NA	TRBV2	TRBJ1-3	NA	TGTGCCAGCAGTTTACAGGGAGCCGGAAACACCATATATTTT	CASSLQGAGNTIYF
TRBD2	TRBV30	TRBJ2-1	NA	TGTGCCTGGAGGCGGGGGGGGGATTACAATGAGCAGTTCTTC	CAWRRGGDYNEQFF
TRBD1	TRBV28	TRBJ1-1	NA	TGTGCCAGCAGCTACTTACAGGGGGGAGGTGCTGAAGCTTTCTTT	CASSYLQGGGAEAFF
NA	TRBV19	TRBJ2-1	NA	TGTGCCAGTAGTATGGGCCAGGGCTCCTACAATGAGCAGTTCTTC	CASSMGQGSYNEQFF
TRBD1	TRBV11-1	TRBJ2-4	NA	TGTGCCAGCAGGCCGGGACAGGGGTTGGACAAAAACATTCAGTACTTC	CASRPGQGLDKNIQYF
TRBD2	TRBV25-1	TRBJ2-4	NA	TGTGCCAGCAGTGAATGGGGCGGGAGGGAGGCCAAAAACATTCAGTACTTC	CASSEWGGREAKNIQYF
NA	TRBV7-8	TRBJ2-2	NA	TGTGCCAGCAGGCTTATTAGCGGGGAGCTGTTTTTT	CASRLISGELFF
TRBD1	TRBV7-3	TRBJ2-1	NA	TGTGCCAGCAGCTTAAAAGGACAGGGCTCCTACAATGAGCAGTTCTTC	CASSLKGQGSYNEQFF
NA	TRBV28	TRBJ1-5	NA	TGTGCCAGCAGTTTATTATCCCAGATGGGCAATCAGCCCCAGCATTTT	CASSLLSQMGNQPQHF
TRBD2	TRBV5-4	TRBJ2-3	few	TGTGCCAGCAGCTCTGGAGCGGGGTTTCGCACAGATACGCAGTATTTT	CASSSGAGFRTDTQYF
NA	TRBV29-1	TRBJ2-5	NA	TGCAGCGTTGGGGTCCCAAGAGGAGAGACCCAGTACTTC	CSVGVPRGETQYF
TRBD1	TRBV27	TRBJ1-5	NA	TGTGCCAGCAGTCCTTTGGTTTGGGACAGACGCAATCAGCCCCAGCATTTT	CASSPLVWDRRNQPQHF
TRBD2	TRBV10-1	TRBJ2-1	few	TGCGCCAGCAGAGACTTCCTAGCGGGGGGAGATCACAATGAGCAGTTCTTC	CASRDFLAGGDHNEQFF
NA	TRBV7-9	TRBJ2-7	NA	TGTGCCAGCAGCTCAAACTACGAGCAGTACTTC	CASSSNYEQYF
NA	TRBV19	TRBJ1-5	NA	TGTGCCAGCAGTACGTTACAGGGTCGTGGGCGACAGCCCCAGCATTTT	CASSTLQGRGRQPQHF